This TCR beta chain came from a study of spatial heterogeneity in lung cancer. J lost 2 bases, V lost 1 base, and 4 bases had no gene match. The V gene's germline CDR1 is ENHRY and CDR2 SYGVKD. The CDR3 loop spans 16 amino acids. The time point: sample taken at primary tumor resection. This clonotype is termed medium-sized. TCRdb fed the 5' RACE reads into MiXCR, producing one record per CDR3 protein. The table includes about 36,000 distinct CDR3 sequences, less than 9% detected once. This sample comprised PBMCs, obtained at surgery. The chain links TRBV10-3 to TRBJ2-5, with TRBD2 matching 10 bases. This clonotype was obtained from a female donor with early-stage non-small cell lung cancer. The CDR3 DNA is TGTGCCATCAGTGAGTTCACTAGCGGGGCACAAGAGACCCAGTACTTC. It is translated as CAISEFTSGAQETQYF.